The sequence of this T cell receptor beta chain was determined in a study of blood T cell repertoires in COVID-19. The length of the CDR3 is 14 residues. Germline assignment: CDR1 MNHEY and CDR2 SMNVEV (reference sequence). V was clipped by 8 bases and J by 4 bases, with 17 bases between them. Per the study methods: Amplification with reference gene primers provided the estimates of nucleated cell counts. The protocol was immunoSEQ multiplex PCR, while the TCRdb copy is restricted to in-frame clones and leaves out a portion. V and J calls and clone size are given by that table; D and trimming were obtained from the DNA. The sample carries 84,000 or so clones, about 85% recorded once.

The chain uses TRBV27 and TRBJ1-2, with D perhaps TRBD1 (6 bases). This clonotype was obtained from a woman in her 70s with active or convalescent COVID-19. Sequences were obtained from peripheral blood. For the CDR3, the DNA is TGTGCCAGCGGGTCTAGGGGGTCTCGCTATGGCTACACCTTC. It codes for CASGSRGSRYGYTF.